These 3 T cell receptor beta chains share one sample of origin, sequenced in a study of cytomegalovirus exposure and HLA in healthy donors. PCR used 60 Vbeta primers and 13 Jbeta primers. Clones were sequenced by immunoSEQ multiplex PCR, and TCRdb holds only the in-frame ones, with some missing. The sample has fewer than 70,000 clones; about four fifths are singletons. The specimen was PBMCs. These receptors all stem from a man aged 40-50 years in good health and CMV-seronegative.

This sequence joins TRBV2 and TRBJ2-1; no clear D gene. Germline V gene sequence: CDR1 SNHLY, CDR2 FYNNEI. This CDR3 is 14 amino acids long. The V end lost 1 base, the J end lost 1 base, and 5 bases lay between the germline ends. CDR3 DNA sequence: TGTGCCAGCAGTGAAGATTTATCCTACAATGAGCAGTTCTTC. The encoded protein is CASSEDLSYNEQFF.

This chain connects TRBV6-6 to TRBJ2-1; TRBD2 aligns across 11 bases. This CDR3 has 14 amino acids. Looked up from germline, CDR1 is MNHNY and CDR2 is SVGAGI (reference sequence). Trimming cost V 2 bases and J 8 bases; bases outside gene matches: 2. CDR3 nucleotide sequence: TGTGCCAGCAGTTACGGGACTAGCGGATATGAGCAGTTCTTC. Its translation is CASSYGTSGYEQFF.

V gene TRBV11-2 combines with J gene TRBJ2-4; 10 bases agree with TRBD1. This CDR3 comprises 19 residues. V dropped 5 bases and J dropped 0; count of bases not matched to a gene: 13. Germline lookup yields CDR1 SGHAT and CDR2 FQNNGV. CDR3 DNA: TGTGCCAGCAGCCAAAGGGACAGGGGCCCCAACTTAGCCAAAAACATTCAGTACTTC. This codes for CASSQRDRGPNLAKNIQYF.